Each of the 18 T cell receptor beta chains below was sequenced from the same sample in a study of T-cell memory formation after mild COVID-19. Using its own MiXCR run on the 5' RACE reads, TCRdb lists one record per CDR3 protein. The sample contains 300,000 to 400,000 distinct CDR3 sequences, more than 15% of which appear only once. Sequencing used PBMCs or a T cell subset sorted from them (not recorded which). These receptors originate from a man between 18 and 35 years old who had mild COVID-19 (a few samples of this study predate the infection). Cell type and time point are not known.

This clonotype has more than one count but fewer than ten. The chain employs TRBV7-2 and TRBJ1-1; D unresolved. The germline V and J ends were trimmed by 4 bases and 1 base, with 10 bases remaining between them. Germline loops: CDR1 SGHTA, CDR2 FQGNSA. The length of the CDR3 is 14 residues. The CDR3 bases are TGTGCCAGCAGCTCGCGACGGGGGAACACTGAAGCTTTCTTT. Amino acid sequence: CASSSRRGNTEAFF.

The chain joins TRBV7-2 to TRBJ1-6; D might be TRBD1 (5 bases). Germline V gives CDR1 SGHTA, CDR2 FQGNSA. Trimming took off 2 bases at V and 10 bases at J, with 15 bases between the two ends. The CDR3 has 15 residues. CDR3 in amino acids: CASSLSSGKGSPLHF. CDR3 bases: TGTGCCAGCAGCTTATCTTCAGGGAAAGGGTCACCCCTCCACTTT. Together with reference TRBV7-2 and TRBJ1-6, the CDR3 gives the full variable domain: GAGVSQSPSNKVTEKGKDVELRCDPISGHTALYWYRQSLGQGLEFLIYFQGNSAPDKSGLPSDRFSAERTGGSVSTLTIQRTQQEDSAVYLCASSLSSGKGSPLHFGNGTRLTVT.

The rearrangement joins TRBV3-1 to TRBJ1-2, with D maybe TRBD1 (5 bases). This CDR3 has 15 amino acids. Germline values: CDR1 LGHDT, CDR2 YNNKEL (reference sequence). V was shortened by 5 bases and J by 0 bases, with 13 bases between the two germline ends. The DNA for the CDR3 is TGTGCCAGCAGCTCCCGGGACGGGGCTAACTATGGCTACACCTTC. Its protein is CASSSRDGANYGYTF.

This clonotype showed up many times. This sequence joins TRBV29-1 and TRBJ2-2, with a possible D match to TRBD1 (6 bases). The V end lost 7 bases, the J end lost 2 bases, and 8 bases lay between the germline ends. CDR3 length: 12 residues. Germline V CDR1 and CDR2: SQVTM, ANQGSEA. Here the CDR3 DNA reads TGCAGCGCGGGACAAAACACCGGGGAGCTGTTTTTT. Its protein product is CSAGQNTGELFF.

This clonotype was detected a few times. The genes are TRBV6-2 or TRBV6-3 and TRBJ1-1; no clear D. Germline V lookup: CDR1 MNHEY, CDR2 SVGEGT. Deletions cut 6 bases from V and 0 bases from J, with 11 bases between. The CDR3 loop spans 14 amino acids. The CDR3 is CASRPTGMNTEAFF. In DNA, the CDR3 is TGTGCCAGCAGGCCCACGGGGATGAACACTGAAGCTTTCTTT.

This clonotype was observed a few times. The chain combines TRBV4-3 with TRBJ2-3, with 10 bases lining up with TRBD2. The CDR3 totals 17 residues. V lost 0 bases and J lost 0; bases outside the gene matches: 3. CDR1 LGHNA and CDR2 YSLEER come from the germline V gene. As DNA, the CDR3 is TGCGCCAGCAGCCAAGATCCACTAGCGGGGAGCACAGATACGCAGTATTTT. Amino acid sequence: CASSQDPLAGSTDTQYF.

This clonotype was observed a handful of times. The chain links TRBV15 to TRBJ1-6, with 9 bases aligning to TRBD1. With 3 bases clipped from V and 3 bases from J, the junction kept 6 bases outside the gene matches. The CDR3 has 17 residues. CDR1 and CDR2 (germline): LNHNV, YYDKDF (reference sequence). The CDR3 here is CATSSDRGRIYNSPLHF. The CDR3 nucleotides are TGTGCCACCAGCAGCGACAGGGGGAGAATCTATAATTCACCCCTCCACTTT. Complete variable domain (other parts from reference TRBV15 and TRBJ1-6): DAMVIQNPRYQVTQFGKPVTLSCSQTLNHNVMYWYQQKSSQAPKLLFHYYDKDFNNEADTPDNFQSRRPNTSFCFLDIRSPGLGDTAMYLCATSSDRGRIYNSPLHFGNGTRLTVT.

This chain uses TRBV20-1 with TRBJ2-1; D might be TRBD1 or TRBD2, each matching 5 bases. V was clipped by 1 base and J by 9 bases, with 7 bases between them. The CDR3 length is 11 residues. Germline CDR1 is DFQATT and CDR2 is SNEGSKA (reference sequence). CDR3 bases: TGCAGTGCTAGAGGGGGGATTGAGCAGTTCTTC. It encodes CSARGGIEQFF.

V and J are TRBV27 and TRBJ1-6, with TRBD1 matching 7 bases. The CDR3 is 13 residues long. The germline gives CDR1 MNHEY, CDR2 SMNVEV (reference sequence). Trimming removed 7 bases from V and 10 bases from J; junction bases left unmatched: 7. The CDR3 reads CASTLGTASPLHF. CDR3 DNA sequence: TGTGCCAGCACCCTCGGGACAGCCTCACCCCTCCACTTT.

V usage is TRBV7-9 and J usage is TRBJ2-3; no reliable D call. V gave up 0 bases and J gave up 6 bases, with 10 bases separating them. The CDR3 loop spans 14 amino acids. CDR1 is SEHNR and CDR2 is FQNEAQ in the germline V gene (reference sequence). The CDR3 region is CASSLARAWDTQYF. CDR3 bases: TGTGCCAGCAGCTTAGCGCGAGCTTGGGATACGCAGTATTTT.

This chain links TRBV6-5 with TRBJ2-2, with D possibly being TRBD1 (5 bases). Trimming stripped 1 base from V and 1 base from J, with 16 bases between. In germline, CDR1 is MNHEY, CDR2 SVGAGI. The CDR3 length is 18 residues. Here the CDR3 DNA reads TGTGCCAGCAGTTACTTTGCCCATTATGACAGGAACACCGGGGAGCTGTTTTTT. This sequence encodes CASSYFAHYDRNTGELFF.

The chain combines TRBV3-1 with TRBJ2-2; D is tentatively TRBD1 or TRBD2 (5 bases each). CDR3 length equals 17 residues. V was clipped by 6 bases and J by 6 bases, with 23 bases between them. Germline-derived CDR1 and CDR2 are LGHDT and YNNKEL (reference sequence). The CDR3 reads CASRGWGSSGAAGELFF. CDR3 DNA: TGTGCCAGCAGAGGGTGGGGGAGCAGCGGCGCCGCCGGGGAGCTGTTTTTT.

This clonotype appeared a few times. The rearrangement uses TRBV5-1 and TRBJ1-1, with 8 bases identical to TRBD1. Germline V gene sequence: CDR1 SGHRS, CDR2 YFSETQ. This CDR3 is built from 14 residues. The V segment lost 3 bases and the J segment 8 bases; nucleotides outside the gene matches: 9. The CDR3 loop is CASSSGQGLSEAFF. As DNA, the CDR3 is TGCGCCAGCAGCTCCGGACAGGGACTTTCCGAAGCTTTCTTT.

This clonotype was seen only a few times. The chain recombines TRBV5-1 with TRBJ2-2, with D unresolved. V gave up 4 bases and J gave up 0 bases, with 16 bases separating them. In germline, CDR1 is SGHRS, CDR2 YFSETQ. The CDR3 loop spans 17 amino acids. This CDR3 reads CASSPTPPGSNTGELFF. The DNA for the CDR3 is TGCGCCAGCAGCCCGACGCCCCCGGGTTCGAACACCGGGGAGCTGTTTTTT. Complete variable domain (other parts from reference TRBV5-1 and TRBJ2-2): KAGVTQTPRYLIKTRGQQVTLSCSPISGHRSVSWYQQTPGQGLQFLFEYFSETQRNKGNFPGRFSGRQFSNSRSEMNVSTLELGDSALYLCASSPTPPGSNTGELFFGEGSRLTVL.

This chain joins TRBV15 and TRBJ2-5; D call uncertain. This CDR3 has 13 amino acids. Per the germline V gene, CDR1 is LNHNV and CDR2 is YYDKDF (reference sequence). Trimming removed 8 bases at V and 1 base at J, with 11 bases between. CDR3: CATGPPTQETQYF. Written as DNA, the CDR3 is TGTGCCACCGGTCCGCCTACCCAAGAGACCCAGTACTTC.

The V and J genes are TRBV20-1 and TRBJ2-7, with unresolved D. CDR1 and CDR2 from the germline V gene are DFQATT and SNEGSKA (reference sequence). CDR3 length: 14 amino acids. CDR3 nucleotides: TGCAGTGCTAGAGATAGGAGACGGAGCTACGAGCAGTACGTA. Amino acids: CSARDRRRSYEQYV.

This chain joins TRBV7-2 and TRBJ1-6; 7 bases agree with TRBD1. CDR1 is SGHTA and CDR2 is FQGNSA in the germline V gene. J gave up 7 bases and V 5 bases, and 8 bases lay outside the gene matches. There are 15 residues in the CDR3. Written as DNA, the CDR3 is TGTGCCAGCAGCCTCCGACAGGGTTGGAATTCACCCCTCCACTTT. Protein product: CASSLRQGWNSPLHF.

This clonotype was counted only a few times. J is TRBJ2-7 and V is TRBV12-3 or TRBV12-4; D call uncertain. The V end was cut by 3 bases, the J end by 3 bases, with 12 bases between. The length of the CDR3 is 14 residues. The CDR3 protein is CASSFQYLGYEQYF. The CDR3, as DNA: TGTGCCAGCAGTTTCCAGTACCTCGGCTACGAGCAGTACTTC.